This T cell receptor (beta chain) was captured in a study of spatial heterogeneity in lung cancer. About the study: Detection consistently yielded more beta chains than alpha chains.

A distinct unique molecular identifier was carried by each TCR cDNA molecule. TCRdb re-analysed the 5' RACE reads in MiXCR, keeping a single row per CDR3 protein. This table holds about 90,000 distinct CDR3 sequences, approximately 8.9% found once. Time point in this sample: sample taken at primary tumor resection. Unsorted whole RNA of tumor, nontumor lung or frozen PBMC was sequenced. Material: PBMCs, obtained at surgery. The receptor's source is a male donor with early-stage non-small cell lung cancer.

The CDR3 loop is CASSTPGTSGFSSYNEQFF. CDR3 sequence (DNA): TGTGCCAGCAGCACCCCCGGGACTAGCGGGTTTTCTTCCTACAATGAGCAGTTCTTC. The gene calls are TRBV9 and TRBJ2-1; 12 nucleotides match TRBD2. J was trimmed by 1 base and V by 4 bases; bases with no gene match: 12. Germline values: CDR1 SGDLS, CDR2 YYNGEE. CDR3 length equals 19 residues.